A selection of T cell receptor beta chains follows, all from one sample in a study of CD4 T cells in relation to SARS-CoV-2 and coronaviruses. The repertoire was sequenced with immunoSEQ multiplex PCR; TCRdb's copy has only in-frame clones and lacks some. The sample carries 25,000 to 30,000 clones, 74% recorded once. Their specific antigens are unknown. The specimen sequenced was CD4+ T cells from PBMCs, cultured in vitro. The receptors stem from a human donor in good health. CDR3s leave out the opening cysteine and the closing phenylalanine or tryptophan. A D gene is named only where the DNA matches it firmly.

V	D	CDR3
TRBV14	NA	ASSPGSLETQY
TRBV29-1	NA	SVGLDGYLGYT
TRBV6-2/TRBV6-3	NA	ASSYVQFTIYT
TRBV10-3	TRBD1	AISESGTGEASPLH
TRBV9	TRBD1	ASSRTGESTEAF
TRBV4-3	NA	ASSQEPRTGGYT
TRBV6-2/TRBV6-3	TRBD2	ASSPPRGEAYEQY
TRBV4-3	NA	ASSQDQGFHNEQF
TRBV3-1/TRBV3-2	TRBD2	ASSQMASGGELF
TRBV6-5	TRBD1	ASRQTGDAQETQY
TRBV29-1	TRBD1	SASGQGAYEQY
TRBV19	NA	ASLSLGGNTEAF
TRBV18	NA	ASSPPVRSPESPVCGTGTYEQY
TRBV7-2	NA	ASSLRVGGAKSYGYT